These 2 T cell receptor beta chains were all obtained from the same sample, sequenced in a study of shared clonotypes between healthy human individuals. Sequencing used immunoSEQ multiplex PCR; TCRdb keeps in-frame clones, though not all of them. The repertoire holds over 1.5 million clones, with 95% to 99% as singletons. Input material: naive CD4+ T cells sorted from blood. Subset noted: CD45RA+ positively selected. Receptors were obtained from a young man in good health.

Only one count was recorded for this clone. The chain couples TRBV7-3 to TRBJ1-2; weak D call: TRBD1 (5 bases). Trimming pared 5 bases from V and 4 bases from J, leaving 17 bases between. This CDR3 is built from 15 residues. In germline, CDR1 is SGHTA, CDR2 FQGTGA. DNA of the CDR3: TGTGCCAGCAGCCATAAGACAGCACCATTCTATGGCTACACCTTC. Translation gives CASSHKTAPFYGYTF.

DNA of the CDR3: TGTGCCATCAGTGAATTAGCGGGAGCAATGTCAGATACGCAGTATTTT. It translates to CAISELAGAMSDTQYF. The gene calls are TRBV10-3 and TRBJ2-3, with TRBD2 identical over 9 bases. After removal of 3 bases from V and 4 bases from J, the junction contained 8 bases not matched to a gene. CDR1 and CDR2 from the germline V gene are ENHRY and SYGVKD. The CDR3 spans 16 residues.